This T cell receptor beta chain was documented in a study of blood T cell repertoires in COVID-19. Study background: The United States, Italy and Spain provided the acute and convalescent COVID-19 samples.

Using immunoSEQ multiplex PCR, the repertoire was profiled, and TCRdb retains in-frame clones only, with some absent. The repertoire holds more than 55,000 clones, with about 90% as singletons. Trimming stripped 0 bases from V and 0 bases from J, with 19 bases between. Germline CDR1 and CDR2: LGHNA and YNFKEQ. The CDR3 consists of 19 residues. The origin of this receptor is a human donor with active COVID-19. The donor label of this sample is uncertain. Sample: peripheral blood. V usage is TRBV4-2 and J usage is TRBJ2-3, with TRBD2 as a possible D gene (6 bases). In nucleotides, the CDR3 is TGTGCCAGCAGCCAAGATATTCGGAGTAGCGGCGCTAGCACAGATACGCAGTATTTT. It is translated as CASSQDIRSSGASTDTQYF.